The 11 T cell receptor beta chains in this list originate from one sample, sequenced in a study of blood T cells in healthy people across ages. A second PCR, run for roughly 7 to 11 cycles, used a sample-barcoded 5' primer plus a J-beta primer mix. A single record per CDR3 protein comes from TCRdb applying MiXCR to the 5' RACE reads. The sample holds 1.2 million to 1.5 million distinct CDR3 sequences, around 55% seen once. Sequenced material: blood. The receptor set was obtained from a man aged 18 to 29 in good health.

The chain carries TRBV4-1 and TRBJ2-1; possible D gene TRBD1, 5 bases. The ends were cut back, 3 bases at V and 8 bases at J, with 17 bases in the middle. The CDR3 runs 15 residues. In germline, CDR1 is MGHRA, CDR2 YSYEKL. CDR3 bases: TGCGCCAGCAGCCAGCCCCGGTGGGGCGTCTATGAGCAGTTCTTC. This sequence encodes CASSQPRWGVYEQFF.

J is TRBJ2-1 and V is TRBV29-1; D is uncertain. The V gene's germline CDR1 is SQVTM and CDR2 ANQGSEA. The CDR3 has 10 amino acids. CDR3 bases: TGCAGGGGGATGGGGAATGAGCAGTTCTTC. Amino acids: CRGMGNEQFF.

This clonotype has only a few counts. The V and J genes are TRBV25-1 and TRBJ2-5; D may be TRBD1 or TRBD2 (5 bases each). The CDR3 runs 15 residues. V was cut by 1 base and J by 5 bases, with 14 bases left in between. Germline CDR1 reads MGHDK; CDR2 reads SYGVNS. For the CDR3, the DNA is TGTGCCAGCAGTGAATTGGGGACCCGGCGGGAGACCCAGTACTTC. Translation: CASSELGTRRETQYF.

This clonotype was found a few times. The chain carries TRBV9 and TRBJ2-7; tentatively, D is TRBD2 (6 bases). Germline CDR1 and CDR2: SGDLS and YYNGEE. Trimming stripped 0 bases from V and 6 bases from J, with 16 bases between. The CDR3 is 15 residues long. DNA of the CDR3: TGTGCCAGCAGCGTAGGTCCCGGGAGCTCTGGCGAGCAGTACTTC. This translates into CASSVGPGSSGEQYF.

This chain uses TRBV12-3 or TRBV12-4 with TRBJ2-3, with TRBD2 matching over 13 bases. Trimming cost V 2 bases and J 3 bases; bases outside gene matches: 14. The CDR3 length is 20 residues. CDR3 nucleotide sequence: TGTGCCAGCAGTTTAAACCCTACTAGCGGGAGGGCCGATTGGACAGATACGCAGTATTTT. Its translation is CASSLNPTSGRADWTDTQYF.

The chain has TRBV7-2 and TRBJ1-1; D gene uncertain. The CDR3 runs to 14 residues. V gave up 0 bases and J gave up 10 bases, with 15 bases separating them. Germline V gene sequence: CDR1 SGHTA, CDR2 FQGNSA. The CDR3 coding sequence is TGTGCCAGCAGCTTAGCGTTTGGAGGGCGACGAGCTTTCTTT. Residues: CASSLAFGGRRAFF. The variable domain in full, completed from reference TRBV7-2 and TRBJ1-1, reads GAGVSQSPSNKVTEKGKDVELRCDPISGHTALYWYRQSLGQGLEFLIYFQGNSAPDKSGLPSDRFSAERTGGSVSTLTIQRTQQEDSAVYLCASSLAFGGRRAFFGQGTRLTVV.

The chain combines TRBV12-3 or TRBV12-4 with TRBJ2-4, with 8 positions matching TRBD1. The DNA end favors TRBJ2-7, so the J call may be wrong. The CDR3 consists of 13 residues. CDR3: CASLPGGSYEQYF. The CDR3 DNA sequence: TGTGCCAGCCTACCAGGGGGCAGCTACGAGCAGTACTTC.

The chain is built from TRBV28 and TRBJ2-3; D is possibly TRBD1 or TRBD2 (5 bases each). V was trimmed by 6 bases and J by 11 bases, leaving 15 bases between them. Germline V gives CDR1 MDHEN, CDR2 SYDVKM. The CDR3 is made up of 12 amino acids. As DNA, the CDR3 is TGTGCCAGCAGACCCGGGACCTCCGAGCAGTATTTT. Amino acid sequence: CASRPGTSEQYF.

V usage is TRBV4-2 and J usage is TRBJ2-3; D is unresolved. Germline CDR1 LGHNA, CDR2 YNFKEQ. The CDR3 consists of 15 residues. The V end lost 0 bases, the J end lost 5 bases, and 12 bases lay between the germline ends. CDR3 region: CASSQEVGPQDTQYF. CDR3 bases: TGTGCCAGCAGCCAAGAGGTAGGGCCACAAGATACGCAGTATTTT.

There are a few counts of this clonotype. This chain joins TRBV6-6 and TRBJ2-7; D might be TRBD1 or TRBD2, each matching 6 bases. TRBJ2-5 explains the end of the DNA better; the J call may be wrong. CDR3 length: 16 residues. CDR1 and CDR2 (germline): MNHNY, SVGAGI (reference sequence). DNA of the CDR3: TGTGCCAGCAGTTACATTACGGGGGCGGTGGGGGAGACCCAGTACTTC. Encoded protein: CASSYITGAVGETQYF.

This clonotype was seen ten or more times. CDR3 protein: CATSDLRGEANEQFF. The CDR3, as DNA: TGTGCCACCAGTGATTTGCGGGGGGAGGCAAATGAGCAGTTCTTC. J is TRBJ2-1 and V is TRBV24-1, with TRBD2 matching over 7 bases. The trim removed 0 bases at V and 7 bases at J, leaving 5 bases unmatched. Germline V gene data show CDR1 as KGHDR and CDR2 as SFDVKD. The CDR3 sequence is 15 residues long.